This TCR beta chain was profiled in a study of STAT5B mutations in CD4+ large granular lymphocyte leukemia. Whole-study results and caveats: Main leukemic clonotypes were patient-specific, but about 25% appeared at low frequency elsewhere.

Per the authors' pipeline: The detection floor for productive clonotype frequency was 2.59 x 10-5. Sequencing was performed with immunoSEQ multiplex PCR; in TCRdb, only in-frame clones are kept and a portion is missing. V, J and clone size are taken as reported in that table, and D and trimming were inferred from the DNA itself. Seen here are fewer than 25,000 clones, approximately 84% observed once, and the top ten hold about 12%. With respect to this clone: What it binds is not known.

V was trimmed by 0 bases and J by 6 bases, leaving 9 bases between them. The CDR3 runs 13 residues. CDR1 and CDR2 (germline): GTSNPN, SVGIG (reference sequence). The gene calls are TRBV30 and TRBJ2-4, with a weak D call TRBD1 (6 bases). The receptor comes from a human donor in good health. The sample was CD4+ T cells from blood buffy coats. DNA of the CDR3: TGTGCCTGGAGTGTACGAGGGGGAAACATTCAGTACTTC. Translated: CAWSVRGGNIQYF.